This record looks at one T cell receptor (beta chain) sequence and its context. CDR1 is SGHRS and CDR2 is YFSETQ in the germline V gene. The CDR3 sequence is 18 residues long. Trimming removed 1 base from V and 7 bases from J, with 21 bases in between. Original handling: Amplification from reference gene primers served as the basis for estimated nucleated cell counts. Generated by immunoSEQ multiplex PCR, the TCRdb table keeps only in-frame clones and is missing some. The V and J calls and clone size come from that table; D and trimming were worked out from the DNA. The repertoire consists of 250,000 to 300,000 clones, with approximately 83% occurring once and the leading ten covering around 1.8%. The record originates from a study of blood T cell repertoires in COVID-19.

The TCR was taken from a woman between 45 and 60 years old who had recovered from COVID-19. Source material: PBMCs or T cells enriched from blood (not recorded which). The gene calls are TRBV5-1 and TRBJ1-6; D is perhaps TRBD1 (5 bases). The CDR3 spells CASSLTGPAGVGNSPLHF. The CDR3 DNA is TGCGCCAGCAGCTTGACAGGACCGGCGGGGGTTGGGAATTCACCCCTCCACTTT. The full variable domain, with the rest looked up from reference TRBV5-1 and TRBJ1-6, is KAGVTQTPRYLIKTRGQQVTLSCSPISGHRSVSWYQQTPGQGLQFLFEYFSETQRNKGNFPGRFSGRQFSNSRSEMNVSTLELGDSALYLCASSLTGPAGVGNSPLHFGNGTRLTVT.